Following are 4 T cell receptor beta chains from one sample sequenced in a study of spatial heterogeneity in lung cancer. TCRdb re-called the 5' RACE reads with MiXCR, one entry per CDR3 protein. The sample includes about 95,000 distinct CDR3 sequences, approximately 8.9% of them seen just once. Time point defined: sample taken at primary tumor resection. Tumor, nontumor lung or frozen PBMC supplied whole RNA, sequenced without sorting. The sample in question was PBMCs, obtained at surgery. All receptors derive from a male donor with early-stage non-small cell lung cancer.

This clonotype was seen repeatedly, ten times or more. V is TRBV7-9 and J is TRBJ2-1, with 12 bases identical to TRBD1. The V segment lost 6 bases and the J segment 5 bases; nucleotides outside the gene matches: 5. Germline CDR1 is SEHNR and CDR2 is FQNEAQ (reference sequence). The CDR3 is 15 residues long. The CDR3 bases are TGTGCCAGCAGTTCCGGGACAGGGGGCAACAATGAGCAGTTCTTC. Amino acid sequence: CASSSGTGGNNEQFF.

V is TRBV29-1 and J is TRBJ1-1; no firm D call. V dropped 7 bases and J dropped 4 bases, with 10 bases sitting between them. The CDR3 covers 11 residues. Germline loops: CDR1 SQVTM, CDR2 ANQGSEA. For the CDR3, the DNA is TGCAGCGCTGCCGAGGCCACTGAAGCTTTCTTT. Its translation: CSAAEATEAFF.

The rearrangement joins TRBV28 to TRBJ2-5; 8 bases align to TRBD2. Germline V gene lookup returns CDR1 MDHEN and CDR2 SYDVKM. The CDR3 has 15 residues. Trimming took 2 bases from V and 4 from J; bases not matched to a gene: 6. The CDR3 bases are TGTGCCAGCAGTTTAAAGCGGGGGCTGGGAGAGACCCAGTACTTC. It translates to CASSLKRGLGETQYF.

This clonotype was counted at least ten times. The chain couples TRBV10-3 to TRBJ2-7; possibly TRBD1 for D (8 bases). This CDR3 spans 14 amino acids. The germline V gene encodes CDR1 ENHRY and CDR2 SYGVKD. With 6 bases removed from V and 6 bases from J, the gap between germline ends came to 18 bases. CDR3 bases: TGTGCCATCAGCACCAAGGACAGGGAGGGCGAGCAGTACTTC. This encodes CAISTKDREGEQYF.